The clone carrying this TCR beta chain was recorded a few times. The antigen remains unidentified. Germline lookup yields CDR1 MNHNS and CDR2 SASEGT. V was clipped by 8 bases and J by 0 bases, with 11 bases between them. This CDR3 is 14 amino acids long. RNA transcripts were the template for amplifying TCR beta CDR3 regions. The HTBI set primed first-round TCR CDR3 RT-PCR. TCRdb re-derived calls from the multiplex PCR reads in MiXCR, one entry per CDR3 protein. The repertoire consists of about 500,000 distinct CDR3 sequences, with approximately 16% occurring once and the leading ten covering roughly 29%. This entry is derived from a study of T cells in Graves' hyperthyroidism and ophthalmopathy. Study-wide findings and caveats: Ophthalmopathy was told apart from stable hyperthyroidism by a 13 V-J model.

The V gene is TRBV6-1, the J gene TRBJ1-3, with unresolved D. Material for sequencing was blood. The sequence was collected from a woman aged 30 to 39 with Graves' ophthalmopathy. The CDR3 DNA is TGTGCCAGCTGTACTGATTACTCTGGAAACACCATATATTTT. It yields the protein CASCTDYSGNTIYF.